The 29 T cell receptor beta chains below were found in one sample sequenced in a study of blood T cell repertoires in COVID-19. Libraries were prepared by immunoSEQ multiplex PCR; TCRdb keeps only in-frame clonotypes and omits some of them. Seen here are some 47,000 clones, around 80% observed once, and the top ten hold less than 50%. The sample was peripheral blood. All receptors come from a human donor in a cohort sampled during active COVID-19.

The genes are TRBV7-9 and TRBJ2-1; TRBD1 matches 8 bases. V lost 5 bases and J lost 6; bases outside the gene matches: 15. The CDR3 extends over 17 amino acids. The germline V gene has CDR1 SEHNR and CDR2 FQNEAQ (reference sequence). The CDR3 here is CASSQTLTGGKGNEQFF. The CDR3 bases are TGTGCCAGCAGCCAGACGCTTACAGGGGGGAAGGGCAATGAGCAGTTCTTC.

CDR3 region: CASSPQVGTGGTDTQYF. The CDR3 coding sequence is TGTGCCAGCTCACCACAAGTCGGAACAGGGGGGACAGATACGCAGTATTTT. V and J are TRBV18 and TRBJ2-3; 8 bases agree with TRBD1. There are 17 residues in the CDR3. Germline-derived CDR1 and CDR2 are KGHSH and LQKENI. After removal of 1 base from V and 3 bases from J, the junction contained 9 bases not matched to a gene.

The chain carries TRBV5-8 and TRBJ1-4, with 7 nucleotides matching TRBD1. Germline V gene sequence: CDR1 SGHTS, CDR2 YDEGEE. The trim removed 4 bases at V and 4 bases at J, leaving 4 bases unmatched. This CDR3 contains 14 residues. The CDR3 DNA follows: TGTGCCAGCAGCCCGGGACAGATTAATGAAAAACTGTTTTTT. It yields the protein CASSPGQINEKLFF.

CDR3 in amino acids: CASSESREADTGELFF. In nucleotides, the CDR3 is TGCGCCAGCAGTGAGTCGAGGGAAGCAGACACCGGGGAGCTGTTTTTT. The chain uses TRBV10-2 and TRBJ2-2; D perhaps matches TRBD2 (5 bases). CDR3 length equals 16 residues. V was clipped by 0 bases and J by 3 bases, with 11 bases between them. Looked up from germline, CDR1 is WSHSY and CDR2 is SAAADI.

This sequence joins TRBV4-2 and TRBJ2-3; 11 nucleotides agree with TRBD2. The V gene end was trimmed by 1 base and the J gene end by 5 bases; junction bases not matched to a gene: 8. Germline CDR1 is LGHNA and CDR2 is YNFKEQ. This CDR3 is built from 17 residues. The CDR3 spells CASSQVPGLADRDTQYF. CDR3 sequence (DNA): TGTGCCAGCAGCCAAGTGCCGGGACTAGCGGACAGAGATACGCAGTATTTT.

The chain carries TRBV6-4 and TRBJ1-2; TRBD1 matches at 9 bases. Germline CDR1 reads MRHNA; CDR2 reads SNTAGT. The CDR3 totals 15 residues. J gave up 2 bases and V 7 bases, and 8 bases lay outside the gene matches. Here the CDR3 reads CASKDRGWENYGYTF. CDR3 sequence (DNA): TGTGCCAGCAAGGACAGGGGCTGGGAGAACTATGGCTACACCTTC.

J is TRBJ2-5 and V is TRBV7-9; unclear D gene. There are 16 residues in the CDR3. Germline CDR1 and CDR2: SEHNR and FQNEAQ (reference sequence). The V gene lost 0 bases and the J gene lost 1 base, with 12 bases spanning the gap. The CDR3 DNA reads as TGTGCCAGCAGCTTAGCGCATGTCAGGATCCAAGAGACCCAGTACTTC. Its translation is CASSLAHVRIQETQYF.

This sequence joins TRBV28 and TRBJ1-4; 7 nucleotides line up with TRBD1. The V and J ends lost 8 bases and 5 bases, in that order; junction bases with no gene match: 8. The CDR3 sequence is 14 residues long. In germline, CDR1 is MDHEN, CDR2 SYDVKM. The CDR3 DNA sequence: TGTGCCAGCGTACCGACAGGGAGGAATGAAAAACTGTTTTTT. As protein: CASVPTGRNEKLFF.

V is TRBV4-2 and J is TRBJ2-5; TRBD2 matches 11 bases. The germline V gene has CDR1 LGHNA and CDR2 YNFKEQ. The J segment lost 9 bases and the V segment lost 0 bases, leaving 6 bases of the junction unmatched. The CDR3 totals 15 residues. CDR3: CASSQDLAGGSAQYF. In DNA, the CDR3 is TGTGCCAGCAGCCAAGACCTAGCGGGAGGCAGTGCCCAGTACTTC.

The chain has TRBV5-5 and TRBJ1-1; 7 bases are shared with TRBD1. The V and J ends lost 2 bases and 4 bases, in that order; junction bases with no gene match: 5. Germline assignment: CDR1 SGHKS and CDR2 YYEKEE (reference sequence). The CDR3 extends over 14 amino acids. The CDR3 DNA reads TGTGCCAGCAGCTTCGGACAGGTCGCCACTGAAGCTTTCTTT. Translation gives CASSFGQVATEAFF.

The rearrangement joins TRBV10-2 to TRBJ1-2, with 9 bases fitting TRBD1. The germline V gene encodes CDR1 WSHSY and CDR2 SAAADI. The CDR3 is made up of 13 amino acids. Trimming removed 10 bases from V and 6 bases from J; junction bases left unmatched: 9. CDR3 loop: CATLQGQGNGYTF. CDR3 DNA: TGCGCCACCCTACAGGGACAGGGCAATGGCTACACCTTC.

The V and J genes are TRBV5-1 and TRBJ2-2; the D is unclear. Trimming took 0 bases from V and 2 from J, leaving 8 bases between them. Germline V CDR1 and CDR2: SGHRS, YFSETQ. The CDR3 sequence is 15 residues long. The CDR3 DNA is TGCGCCAGCAGCTTGGAAAGACATAACACCGGGGAGCTGTTTTTT. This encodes CASSLERHNTGELFF.

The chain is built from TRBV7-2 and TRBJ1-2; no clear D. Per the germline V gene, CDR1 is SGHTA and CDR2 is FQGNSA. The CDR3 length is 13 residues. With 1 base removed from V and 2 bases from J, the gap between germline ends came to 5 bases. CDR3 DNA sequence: TGTGCCAGCAGCTTAGACAGCAACTATGGCTACACCTTC. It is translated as CASSLDSNYGYTF.

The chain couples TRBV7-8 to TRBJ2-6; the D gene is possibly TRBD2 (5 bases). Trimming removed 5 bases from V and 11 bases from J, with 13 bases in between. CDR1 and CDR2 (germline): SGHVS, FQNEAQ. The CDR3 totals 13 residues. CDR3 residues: CASSKGGLDVLTF. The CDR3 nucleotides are TGTGCCAGCAGCAAAGGCGGGCTTGACGTCCTGACTTTC.

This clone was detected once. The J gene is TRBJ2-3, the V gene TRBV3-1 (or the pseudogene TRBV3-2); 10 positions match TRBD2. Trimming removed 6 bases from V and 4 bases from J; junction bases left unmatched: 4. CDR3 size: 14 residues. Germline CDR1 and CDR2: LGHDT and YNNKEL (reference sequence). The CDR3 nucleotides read TGTGCCAGCAGTTCTGGACTAGCGGCAGATACGCAGTATTTT. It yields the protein CASSSGLAADTQYF.

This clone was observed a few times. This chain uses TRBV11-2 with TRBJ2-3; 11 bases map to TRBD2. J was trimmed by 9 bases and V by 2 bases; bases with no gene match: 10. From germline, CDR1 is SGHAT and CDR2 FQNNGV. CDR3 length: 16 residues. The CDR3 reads CASSLQGTSGRETQYF. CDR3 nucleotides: TGTGCCAGCAGCTTACAAGGGACTAGCGGAAGGGAGACGCAGTATTTT.

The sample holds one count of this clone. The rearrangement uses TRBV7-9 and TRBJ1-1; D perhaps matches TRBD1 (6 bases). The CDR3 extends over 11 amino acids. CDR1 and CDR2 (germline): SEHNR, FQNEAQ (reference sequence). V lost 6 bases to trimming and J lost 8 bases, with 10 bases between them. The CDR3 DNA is TGTGCCAGCAGGACCGGGACAGAAGCTTTCTTT. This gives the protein CASRTGTEAFF.

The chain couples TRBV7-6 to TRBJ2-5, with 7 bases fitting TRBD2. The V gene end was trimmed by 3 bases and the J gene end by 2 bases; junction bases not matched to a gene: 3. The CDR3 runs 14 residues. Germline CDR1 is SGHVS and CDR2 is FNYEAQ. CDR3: CASSFRGVQETQYF. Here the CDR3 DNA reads TGTGCCAGCAGCTTTCGGGGGGTTCAAGAGACCCAGTACTTC.

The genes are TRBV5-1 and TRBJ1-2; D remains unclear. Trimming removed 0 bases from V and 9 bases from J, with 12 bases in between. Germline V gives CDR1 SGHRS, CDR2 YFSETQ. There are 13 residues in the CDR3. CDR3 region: CASSLGGEGRYTF. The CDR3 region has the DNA TGCGCCAGCAGCTTGGGGGGTGAGGGTCGCTACACCTTC.

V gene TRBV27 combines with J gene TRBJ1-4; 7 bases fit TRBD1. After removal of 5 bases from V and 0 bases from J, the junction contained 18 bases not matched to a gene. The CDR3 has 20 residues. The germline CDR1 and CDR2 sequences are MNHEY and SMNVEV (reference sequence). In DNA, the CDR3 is TGTGCCAGCAGTAGGCGACAGGGTAACAGATATAGGGCAACTAATGAAAAACTGTTTTTT. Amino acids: CASSRRQGNRYRATNEKLFF.

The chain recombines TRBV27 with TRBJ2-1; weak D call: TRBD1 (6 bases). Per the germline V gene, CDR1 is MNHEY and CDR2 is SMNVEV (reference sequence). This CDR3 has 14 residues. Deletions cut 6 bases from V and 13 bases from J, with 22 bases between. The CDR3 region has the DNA TGTGCCAGCAGGCGGACGGGACACCTCTTCGATCAGTTCTTC. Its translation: CASRRTGHLFDQFF.

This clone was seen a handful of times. Here the CDR3 reads CASSAHRGGSTGANVLTF. For the CDR3, the DNA is TGCGCCAGCAGCGCCCATAGGGGGGGAAGCACTGGGGCCAACGTCCTGACTTTC. V gene TRBV5-1 combines with J gene TRBJ2-6, with D perhaps matching TRBD2 (7 bases). The CDR3 is 18 amino acids. The germline V gene encodes CDR1 SGHRS and CDR2 YFSETQ. Trimming removed 4 bases at V and 2 bases at J, with 19 bases between.

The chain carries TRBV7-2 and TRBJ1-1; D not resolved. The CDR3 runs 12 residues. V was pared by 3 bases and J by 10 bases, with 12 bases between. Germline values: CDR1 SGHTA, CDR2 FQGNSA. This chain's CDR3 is CASSFSGSGAFF. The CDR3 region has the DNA TGTGCCAGCAGCTTCTCAGGTAGTGGAGCTTTCTTT.

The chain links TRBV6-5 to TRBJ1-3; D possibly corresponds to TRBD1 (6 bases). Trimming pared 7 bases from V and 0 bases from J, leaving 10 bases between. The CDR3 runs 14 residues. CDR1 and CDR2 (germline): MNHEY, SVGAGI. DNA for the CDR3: TGTGCCAGCACGACAGGAAGCTCTGGAAACACCATATATTTT. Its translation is CASTTGSSGNTIYF.

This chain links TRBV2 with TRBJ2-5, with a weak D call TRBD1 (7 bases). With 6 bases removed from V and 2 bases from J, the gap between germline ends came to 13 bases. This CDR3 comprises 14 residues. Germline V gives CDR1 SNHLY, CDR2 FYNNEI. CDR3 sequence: CASSAAGQQETQYF. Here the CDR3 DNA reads TGTGCCAGCAGCGCCGCGGGACAGCAAGAGACCCAGTACTTC.

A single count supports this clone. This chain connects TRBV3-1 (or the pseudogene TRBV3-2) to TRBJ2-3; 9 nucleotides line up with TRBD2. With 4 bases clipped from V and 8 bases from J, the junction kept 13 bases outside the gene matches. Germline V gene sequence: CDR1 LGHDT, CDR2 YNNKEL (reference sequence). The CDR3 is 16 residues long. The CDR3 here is CASSLTAGGLYGTQYF. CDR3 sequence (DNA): TGTGCCAGCAGCCTGACTGCGGGGGGGCTCTATGGTACGCAGTATTTT.

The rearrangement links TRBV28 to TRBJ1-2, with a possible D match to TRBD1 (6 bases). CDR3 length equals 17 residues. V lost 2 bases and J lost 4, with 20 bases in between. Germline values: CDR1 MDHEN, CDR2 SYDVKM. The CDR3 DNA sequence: TGTGCCAGCAGTTTAGGGGCGGGGGCCGGGCGGCTCTATGGCTACACCTTC. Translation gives CASSLGAGAGRLYGYTF.

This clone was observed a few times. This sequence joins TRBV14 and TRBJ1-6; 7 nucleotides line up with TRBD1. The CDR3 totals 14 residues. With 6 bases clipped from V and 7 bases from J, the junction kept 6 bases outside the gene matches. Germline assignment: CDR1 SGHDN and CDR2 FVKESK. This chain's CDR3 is CASSPGTANSPLHF. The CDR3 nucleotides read TGTGCCAGCAGTCCCGGGACAGCAAATTCACCCCTCCACTTT.

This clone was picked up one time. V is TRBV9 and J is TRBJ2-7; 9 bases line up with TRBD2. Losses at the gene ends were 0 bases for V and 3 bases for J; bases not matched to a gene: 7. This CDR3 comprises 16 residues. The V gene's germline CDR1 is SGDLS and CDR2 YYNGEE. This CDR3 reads CASSVDWASGVYEQYF. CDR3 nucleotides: TGTGCCAGCAGCGTAGATTGGGCTAGCGGGGTCTACGAGCAGTACTTC. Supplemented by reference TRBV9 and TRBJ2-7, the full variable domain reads DSGVTQTPKHLITATGQRVTLRCSPRSGDLSVYWYQQSLDQGLQFLIQYYNGEERAKGNILERFSAQQFPDLHSELNLSSLELGDSALYFCASSVDWASGVYEQYFGPGTRLTVT.